Following are 3 T cell receptor beta chains from one sample sequenced in a study of blood T cell repertoires in COVID-19. TCRdb's table, derived via immunoSEQ multiplex PCR, lists solely in-frame clones and lacks some. The sample records approximately 230,000 clones, around 90% being singletons. Sequencing was carried out using peripheral blood. These receptors all come from a man older than 75 with acute or convalescent COVID-19.

The chain carries TRBV7-2 and TRBJ1-2; a weak D match, TRBD1 (6 bases). There are 17 residues in the CDR3. V shed 1 base and J shed 5 bases, with 20 bases lying between them. Germline CDR1 and CDR2: SGHTA and FQGNSA. In nucleotides, the CDR3 is TGTGCCAGCAGCTTAGTGGGGGCCCCGAGTATTGGGTATGGCTACACCTTC. This translates into CASSLVGAPSIGYGYTF.

The V call is TRBV11-1, the J call TRBJ1-2; TRBD1 matches at 9 bases. The CDR3 contains 14 residues. V shed 3 bases, J shed 5 bases, and the junction held 4 bases outside the gene matches. Germline CDR1 and CDR2: SGHAT and FQDESV (reference sequence). The CDR3 here is CASSLGQGRYGYTF. In DNA, the CDR3 is TGTGCCAGCAGCTTGGGACAGGGACGGTATGGCTACACCTTC.

This clone was observed once. J is TRBJ1-6 and V is TRBV7-2, with D possibly TRBD1 on 5 matching bases. Germline V lookup: CDR1 SGHTA, CDR2 FQGNSA. V was pared by 1 base and J by 0 bases, with 10 bases between. The CDR3 length is 17 residues. The DNA of the CDR3 is TGTGCCAGCAGCTTAGTAGGGGATAGCTCCTATAATTCACCCCTCCACTTT. It codes for CASSLVGDSSYNSPLHF.